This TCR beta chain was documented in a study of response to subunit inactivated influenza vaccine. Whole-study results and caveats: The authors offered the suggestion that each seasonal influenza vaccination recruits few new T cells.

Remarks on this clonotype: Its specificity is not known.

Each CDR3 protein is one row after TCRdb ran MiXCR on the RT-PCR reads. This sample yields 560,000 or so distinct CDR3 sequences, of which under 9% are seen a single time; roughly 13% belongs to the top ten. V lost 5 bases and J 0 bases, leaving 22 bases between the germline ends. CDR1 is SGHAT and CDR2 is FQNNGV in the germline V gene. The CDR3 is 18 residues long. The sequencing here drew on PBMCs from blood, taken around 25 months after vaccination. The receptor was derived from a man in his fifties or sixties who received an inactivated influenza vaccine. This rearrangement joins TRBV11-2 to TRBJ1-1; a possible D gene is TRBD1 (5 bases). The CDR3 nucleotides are TGTGCCAGCAGCACATCGGGGCGGCACTCTTTCATGAACACTGAAGCTTTCTTT. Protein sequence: CASSTSGRHSFMNTEAFF.